Listed below are T cell receptor beta chains from one sample, sequenced in a study of beta chain features in type 1 diabetes. The data were produced by immunoSEQ multiplex PCR, yet TCRdb's version contains in-frame clones alone and is incomplete. This table holds around 40,000 clones, approximately 56% found once. Sequencing used Tregs from blood. The source is a woman aged 18 to 35 in good health. Each CDR3 is given with its conserved first and last residue. The order of the fields is J gene, V gene, D gene, clone size, CDR3 DNA, CDR3 protein. The D gene is left open where the match is weak. For some rows the clone size is stated as once, few or many, or as a class when expanded; others skip it.

J gene: TRBJ1-2; V gene: TRBV10-3; D gene: NA; clone size: NA; CDR3 DNA: TGTGCCATCAGTGATTCTAGGGGCTACACCTTC; CDR3 protein: CAISDSRGYTF
J gene: TRBJ2-6; V gene: TRBV6-1; D gene: NA; clone size: NA; CDR3 DNA: TGTGCCAGCAGTGGGCACTTGGGCCGTGGGGCCAACGTCCTGACTTTC; CDR3 protein: CASSGHLGRGANVLTF
J gene: TRBJ2-1; V gene: TRBV5-1; D gene: TRBD1; clone size: NA; CDR3 DNA: TGCGCCAGCAGCTGGACAGGCGCCGGCGGATCCTACAATGAGCAGTTCTTC; CDR3 protein: CASSWTGAGGSYNEQFF
J gene: TRBJ2-5; V gene: TRBV29-1; D gene: TRBD1; clone size: NA; CDR3 DNA: TGCAGCGTTGACGGACAGGGGGTATGGGAGACCCAGTACTTC; CDR3 protein: CSVDGQGVWETQYF
J gene: TRBJ2-4; V gene: TRBV5-6; D gene: NA; clone size: NA; CDR3 DNA: TGTGCCAGCAGCTTGCGAGGGGCCAAAAACATTCAGTACTTC; CDR3 protein: CASSLRGAKNIQYF
J gene: TRBJ2-7; V gene: TRBV9; D gene: TRBD2; clone size: few; CDR3 DNA: TGTGCCAGCAGCCCCCCTAGCGGGAGTAACTTCGAGAGAGAGCAGTACTTC; CDR3 protein: CASSPPSGSNFEREQYF
J gene: TRBJ1-1; V gene: TRBV5-5; D gene: TRBD1; clone size: NA; CDR3 DNA: TGTGCCAGCAGCCTTGCGGACAGGGTTTGGGGTTTCTTT; CDR3 protein: CASSLADRVWGFF
J gene: TRBJ1-1; V gene: TRBV27; D gene: NA; clone size: few; CDR3 DNA: TGTGCCAGCACTCCCCTTTCGCAGGCGAACACTGAAGCTTTCTTT; CDR3 protein: CASTPLSQANTEAFF
J gene: TRBJ2-5; V gene: TRBV5-4; D gene: TRBD2; clone size: NA; CDR3 DNA: TGTGCCAGCAGCTTGAGGGCGGGAGTCGAGACCCAGTACTTC; CDR3 protein: CASSLRAGVETQYF
J gene: TRBJ2-2; V gene: TRBV7-2; D gene: TRBD2; clone size: NA; CDR3 DNA: TGTGCCAGCAGCCCCATAGCGGGAGCGAACACCGGGGAGCTGTTTTTT; CDR3 protein: CASSPIAGANTGELFF
J gene: TRBJ2-1; V gene: TRBV20-1; D gene: NA; clone size: NA; CDR3 DNA: TGCAGTGCTAGGTTGGCGGCAGAGCAGTTCTTC; CDR3 protein: CSARLAAEQFF
J gene: TRBJ2-7; V gene: TRBV5-1; D gene: TRBD1; clone size: NA; CDR3 DNA: TGCGCCAGCAAGACCGGACAGGGCGACGAGCAGTACTTC; CDR3 protein: CASKTGQGDEQYF
J gene: TRBJ2-7; V gene: TRBV7-9; D gene: TRBD1; clone size: NA; CDR3 DNA: TGTGCCAGCAGACCAAACACCGGACAGGGGATCTACGAGCAGTACTTC; CDR3 protein: CASRPNTGQGIYEQYF
J gene: TRBJ2-3; V gene: TRBV5-4; D gene: TRBD2; clone size: NA; CDR3 DNA: TGTGCCAGCAGCGGAACCCCGGGACTAGCGGGAGGGGGACCCACAGATACGCAGTATTTT; CDR3 protein: CASSGTPGLAGGGPTDTQYF
J gene: TRBJ1-1; V gene: TRBV6-1; D gene: TRBD1; clone size: NA; CDR3 DNA: TGTGCCAGCAGGGGAGGGACAGGAGAATCTGGAGTAACTTTCTTT; CDR3 protein: CASRGGTGESGVTFF
J gene: TRBJ2-1; V gene: TRBV6-6; D gene: TRBD1; clone size: medium-sized; CDR3 DNA: TGTGCCAGCAGTACCCAGACAGGGGGCAATGAGCAGTTCTTC; CDR3 protein: CASSTQTGGNEQFF
J gene: TRBJ2-3; V gene: TRBV14; D gene: TRBD2; clone size: NA; CDR3 DNA: TGTGCCAGCAGCCAACCTAGGGGAGGGAACACAGATACGCAGTATTTT; CDR3 protein: CASSQPRGGNTDTQYF
J gene: TRBJ1-2; V gene: TRBV29-1; D gene: TRBD1; clone size: NA; CDR3 DNA: TGCAGCGTCCTAGACAGGGGTTACGGCTACACCTTC; CDR3 protein: CSVLDRGYGYTF
J gene: TRBJ1-5; V gene: TRBV15; D gene: NA; clone size: NA; CDR3 DNA: TGTGCCACCAGCTCCCAACAGGGCGGTCTTCAGCCCCAGCATTTT; CDR3 protein: CATSSQQGGLQPQHF
J gene: TRBJ2-4; V gene: TRBV28; D gene: NA; clone size: NA; CDR3 DNA: TGTGCCAGCAGTCTTACTTTCTCCGGGCCAGCACCTGGAGGGGCCAAAAACATTCAGTACTTC; CDR3 protein: CASSLTFSGPAPGGAKNIQYF
J gene: TRBJ2-5; V gene: TRBV19; D gene: NA; clone size: few; CDR3 DNA: TGTGCCAGTAGTTTCCGCGATACCTCCCAGACCCAGTACTTC; CDR3 protein: CASSFRDTSQTQYF
J gene: TRBJ2-1; V gene: TRBV28; D gene: NA; clone size: NA; CDR3 DNA: TGTGCCAGCAAATCGGGAGTTAGGAACAATGAGCAGTTCTTC; CDR3 protein: CASKSGVRNNEQFF
J gene: TRBJ1-5; V gene: TRBV11-2; D gene: NA; clone size: NA; CDR3 DNA: TGTGCCAGCAGCTTAGATTCAGGTAGCAATCAGCCCCAGCATTTT; CDR3 protein: CASSLDSGSNQPQHF
J gene: TRBJ2-5; V gene: TRBV5-1; D gene: TRBD2; clone size: NA; CDR3 DNA: TGCGCCAGCAGCTTTGGAGGTAGCGGGAGAAGCCAAGAGACCCAGTACTTC; CDR3 protein: CASSFGGSGRSQETQYF
J gene: TRBJ2-1; V gene: TRBV4-1; D gene: NA; clone size: few; CDR3 DNA: TGCGCCAGCAGCCGCGGACTCCTAGGTAGTGAGCAGTTCTTC; CDR3 protein: CASSRGLLGSEQFF
J gene: TRBJ1-1; V gene: TRBV6-5; D gene: TRBD1; clone size: few; CDR3 DNA: TGTGCCAGCTATAAACAGGGGGCCTCAACTGAAGCTTTCTTT; CDR3 protein: CASYKQGASTEAFF
J gene: TRBJ2-3; V gene: TRBV6-6; D gene: TRBD2; clone size: NA; CDR3 DNA: TGTGCCAGCTTAATAGCGGGAGGGGCAGATACGCAGTATTTT; CDR3 protein: CASLIAGGADTQYF
J gene: TRBJ2-2; V gene: TRBV19; D gene: NA; clone size: NA; CDR3 DNA: TGTGCCAGTAGTATAGTAACTGAGAACACCGGGGAGCTGTTTTTT; CDR3 protein: CASSIVTENTGELFF
J gene: TRBJ1-1; V gene: TRBV7-9; D gene: NA; clone size: NA; CDR3 DNA: TGTGCCAGCATTAAGGACTACGGAAACACTGAAGCTTTCTTT; CDR3 protein: CASIKDYGNTEAFF
J gene: TRBJ1-1; V gene: TRBV18; D gene: NA; clone size: NA; CDR3 DNA: TGTGCCAGCTCACCACAGGGAGCCACTGAAGCTTTCTTT; CDR3 protein: CASSPQGATEAFF
J gene: TRBJ1-4; V gene: TRBV30; D gene: NA; clone size: NA; CDR3 DNA: TGTGCCTCCTCGATCGGAGGAAAACTGTTTTTT; CDR3 protein: CASSIGGKLFF
J gene: TRBJ2-1; V gene: TRBV5-4; D gene: TRBD1; clone size: few; CDR3 DNA: TGTGCCAGCAGCCAACAGGGGATTGAGCAGTTCTTC; CDR3 protein: CASSQQGIEQFF
J gene: TRBJ2-1; V gene: TRBV19; D gene: NA; clone size: NA; CDR3 DNA: TGTGCCAGTAGTATAGATCGGTATAGTATAACGGAATGGTATCGGGTGGAGCAGTTCTTC; CDR3 protein: CASSIDRYSITEWYRVEQFF
J gene: TRBJ2-2; V gene: TRBV11-2; D gene: TRBD2; clone size: NA; CDR3 DNA: TGTGCCAGCAGCTTAAGTTTGGCTAGCGGCTATAACACCGGGGAGCTGTTTTTT; CDR3 protein: CASSLSLASGYNTGELFF
J gene: TRBJ2-5; V gene: TRBV9; D gene: NA; clone size: few; CDR3 DNA: TGTGCCAGCAGCGTAGATCGGGACCTAGCGACCGAGACCCAGTACTTC; CDR3 protein: CASSVDRDLATETQYF
J gene: TRBJ1-1; V gene: TRBV7-3; D gene: TRBD1; clone size: NA; CDR3 DNA: TGTGCCAGCAGCCCCCGGACAGGCGTAATGAACACTGAAGCTTTCTTT; CDR3 protein: CASSPRTGVMNTEAFF
J gene: TRBJ2-1; V gene: TRBV28; D gene: NA; clone size: NA; CDR3 DNA: TGTGCCAGCATGGTCCACAGCTCCTACAATGAGCAGTTCTTC; CDR3 protein: CASMVHSSYNEQFF
J gene: TRBJ2-1; V gene: TRBV4-2; D gene: TRBD1; clone size: NA; CDR3 DNA: TGTGCCAGCACCCCATGGAGGGACAGGGGCAATGAGCAGTTCTTC; CDR3 protein: CASTPWRDRGNEQFF
J gene: TRBJ2-1; V gene: TRBV7-9; D gene: TRBD2; clone size: NA; CDR3 DNA: TGTGCCAGCACTATAGCGGGAGGGCCTTCGCATGAGCAGTTCTTC; CDR3 protein: CASTIAGGPSHEQFF
J gene: TRBJ1-1; V gene: TRBV19; D gene: TRBD1; clone size: NA; CDR3 DNA: TGTGCCAGTAGTCCGACAGGGGGCCGAACTGAAGCTTTCTTT; CDR3 protein: CASSPTGGRTEAFF
J gene: TRBJ1-1; V gene: TRBV28; D gene: NA; clone size: few; CDR3 DNA: TGTGCCAGCAGTTTAAAGCTTAAGAACACTGAAGCTTTCTTT; CDR3 protein: CASSLKLKNTEAFF
J gene: TRBJ2-2; V gene: TRBV7-3; D gene: NA; clone size: once; CDR3 DNA: TGTGCCAGCAGCGAGGCCGGGGAGCTGTTTTTT; CDR3 protein: CASSEAGELFF
J gene: TRBJ2-2; V gene: TRBV6-4; D gene: NA; clone size: NA; CDR3 DNA: TGTGCCAGCAGTGTCAACTTCGCCGGGGAGCTGTTTTTT; CDR3 protein: CASSVNFAGELFF
J gene: TRBJ2-2; V gene: TRBV19; D gene: TRBD2; clone size: NA; CDR3 DNA: TGTGCCATATCTAGCGGGGCGAACACCGGGGAGCTGTTTTTT; CDR3 protein: CAISSGANTGELFF
J gene: TRBJ2-7; V gene: TRBV18; D gene: NA; clone size: NA; CDR3 DNA: TGTGCCAGCTCACCATCTAGCTCCAACGAGCAGTACTTC; CDR3 protein: CASSPSSSNEQYF